This TCR beta chain came from a study of tumor and adjacent non-tumor tissue in lung cancer. TCRbeta libraries were built with three rounds of nested PCR, modified from ARM-PCR. TCRdb reanalysed the multiplex PCR reads using MiXCR and keeps one entry per CDR3 protein. In the table there are 84,000 or so distinct CDR3 sequences, about three fifths of which are singletons. This CDR3 spans 16 amino acids. The germline V gene has CDR1 SGHAT and CDR2 FQNNGV. This sample's RNA came from whole unsorted tissue. Sequenced input: lung tumor tissue. V usage is TRBV11-2 and J usage is TRBJ1-5; D gene ambiguous. Judging by the DNA end, TRBJ2-3 fits better; the J call may be wrong. This TCR was recovered from a man aged 70 or older with non-small cell lung cancer. DNA of the CDR3: TGTGCCAGCAGCTTAGTGGGTATCTATGGCAATCAGCCCCAGTATTTT. It is translated as CASSLVGIYGNQPQYF.